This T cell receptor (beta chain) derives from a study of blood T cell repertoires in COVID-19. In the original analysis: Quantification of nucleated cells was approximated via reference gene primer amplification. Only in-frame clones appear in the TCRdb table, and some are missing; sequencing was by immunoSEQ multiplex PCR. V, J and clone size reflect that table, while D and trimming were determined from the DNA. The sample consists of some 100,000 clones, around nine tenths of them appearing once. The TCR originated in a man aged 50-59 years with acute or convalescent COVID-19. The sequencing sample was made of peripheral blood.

CDR3 sequence reads: CASSYVGAVTDTQYF. The CDR3 nucleotides read TGTGCCAGCAGTTACGTGGGGGCGGTCACAGATACGCAGTATTTT. V and J are TRBV6-6 and TRBJ2-3; TRBD1 might be the D (6 bases). V was trimmed by 2 bases and J by 2 bases, leaving 11 bases between them. CDR3 length equals 15 residues. In germline, CDR1 is MNHNY, CDR2 SVGAGI (reference sequence).